Each of the 28 T cell receptor beta chains below was sequenced from the same sample in a study of neurological immune-mediated disorders. TCRdb fed the 5' RACE reads into MiXCR, producing one record per CDR3 protein. The top ten clones hold about 3.9% of a sample with approximately 38,000 distinct CDR3 sequences, about 9.9% of them seen once. Sequencing was performed on CD4+ T cells from blood. These receptors were obtained from a woman aged 30 to 39 with HTLV-1-associated myelopathy (HAM/TSP).

This clonotype came up many times. This chain uses TRBV5-1 with TRBJ1-2; D unclear. V gave up 4 bases and J gave up 2 bases, with 6 bases separating them. Germline V gene sequence: CDR1 SGHRS, CDR2 YFSETQ. The CDR3 length is 12 residues. The CDR3 protein is CASSQGNYGYTF. DNA of the CDR3: TGCGCCAGCAGCCAAGGCAACTATGGCTACACCTTC.

This clonotype was found many times. The V call is TRBV7-2, the J call TRBJ1-1; D call uncertain. The CDR3 totals 19 residues. CDR1 is SGHTA, CDR2 FQGNSA, per germline. Trimming shortened V by 1 base and J by 2 bases, and 23 bases separated the two germline ends. The CDR3 reads CASSLGLGAGWDENTEAFF. The CDR3 region has the DNA TGTGCCAGCAGCTTAGGCTTGGGTGCAGGCTGGGATGAAAACACTGAAGCTTTCTTT. The whole variable domain, filled in from reference TRBV7-2 and TRBJ1-1, reads GAGVSQSPSNKVTEKGKDVELRCDPISGHTALYWYRQSLGQGLEFLIYFQGNSAPDKSGLPSDRFSAERTGGSVSTLTIQRTQQEDSAVYLCASSLGLGAGWDENTEAFFGQGTRLTVV.

In this sample, this clonotype turned up a few times. The chain has TRBV4-2 and TRBJ2-6; 7 bases agree with TRBD2. The CDR3 has 17 amino acids. V gave up 4 bases and J gave up 1 base; unmatched junction bases: 7. Germline V gene sequence: CDR1 LGHNA, CDR2 YNFKEQ. The CDR3, as DNA: TGTGCCAGCAGCCCTAGCGGAATCCTTTCTGGGGCCAACGTCCTGACTTTC. It codes for CASSPSGILSGANVLTF.

The table lists this clonotype with many counts. The rearrangement joins TRBV10-3 to TRBJ2-5, with D tentatively TRBD1 (6 bases). CDR1 and CDR2 from the germline V gene are ENHRY and SYGVKD. The germline V and J ends were trimmed by 2 bases and 2 bases, with 6 bases remaining between them. This CDR3 is built from 13 residues. The CDR3 loop is CAISETGQETQYF. The CDR3 coding sequence is TGTGCCATCAGTGAGACAGGGCAAGAGACCCAGTACTTC.

There are many counts of this clonotype. The V and J genes are TRBV20-1 and TRBJ2-2; possible D gene TRBD2, 6 bases. This CDR3 has 14 residues. V dropped 4 bases and J dropped 0 bases, with 9 bases sitting between them. CDR1 and CDR2 (germline): DFQATT, SNEGSKA (reference sequence). The CDR3 loop reads CSAISGPNTGELFF. The CDR3 DNA sequence: TGCAGTGCTATTAGCGGTCCGAACACCGGGGAGCTGTTTTTT.

This clonotype was counted at least ten times. The chain links TRBV7-8 to TRBJ1-1; D uncertain. V was pared by 6 bases and J by 4 bases, with 15 bases between. Germline V gene sequence: CDR1 SGHVS, CDR2 FQNEAQ. The CDR3 contains 14 residues. CDR3 DNA sequence: TGTGCCAGCAGGATCAAATTTGGCGCCACTGAAGCTTTCTTT. This codes for CASRIKFGATEAFF. Together with reference TRBV7-8 and TRBJ1-1, the CDR3 gives the full variable domain: GAGVSQSPRYKVAKRGQDVALRCDPISGHVSLFWYQQALGQGPEFLTYFQNEAQLDKSGLPSDRFFAERPEGSVSTLKIQRTQQEDSAVYLCASRIKFGATEAFFGQGTRLTVV.

This clonotype was detected ten times or more. This chain connects TRBV12-3 or TRBV12-4 to TRBJ2-3; D not certain. This CDR3 comprises 11 residues. The V gene lost 4 bases and the J gene lost 10 bases, with 9 bases spanning the gap. The CDR3 sequence is CASSSGRAQYF. The CDR3 nucleotides are TGTGCCAGCAGTTCCGGCCGGGCGCAGTATTTT.

This clonotype was recorded many times. The genes are TRBV15 and TRBJ2-5; TRBD2 matches at 8 bases. V lost 1 base to trimming and J lost 7 bases; unmatched junction nucleotides: 8. The germline gives CDR1 LNHNV, CDR2 YYDKDF (reference sequence). The CDR3 length is 15 residues. Written as DNA, the CDR3 is TGTGCCACCAGCAGAGCTACTAGCGGTTCTCCGACCCAGTACTTC. This codes for CATSRATSGSPTQYF.

This clonotype was seen repeatedly, ten times or more. This chain's CDR3 is CANTTTNYGYTF. CDR3 bases: TGTGCCAACACTACAACAAACTATGGCTACACCTTC. The genes are TRBV6-6 and TRBJ1-2; D not resolved. The ends were cut back, 10 bases at V and 2 bases at J, with 11 bases in the middle. This CDR3 contains 12 residues. The germline gives CDR1 MNHNY, CDR2 SVGAGI (reference sequence).

This clonotype was counted ten times or more. The gene calls are TRBV25-1 and TRBJ1-2, with D unresolved. CDR3 length equals 14 residues. Trimming stripped 0 bases from V and 3 bases from J, with 8 bases between. Germline assignment: CDR1 MGHDK and CDR2 SYGVNS. DNA for the CDR3: TGTGCCAGCAGTGAATATAACAGCCACTATGGCTACACCTTC. Its protein is CASSEYNSHYGYTF.

This clonotype was seen ten or more times. The chain combines TRBV20-1 with TRBJ2-7; a possible D gene is TRBD2 (6 bases). Per germline, CDR1 DFQATT and CDR2 SNEGSKA (reference sequence). V lost 6 bases to trimming and J lost 6 bases, with 21 bases between them. The CDR3 contains 14 residues. The CDR3 DNA follows: TGCAGTGCCCGGCCCTTAGGGAGGATCTTCGAGCAGTACTTC. This encodes CSARPLGRIFEQYF.

This clonotype showed up many times. The rearrangement uses TRBV18 and TRBJ2-7; D is uncertain. Trimming stripped 4 bases from V and 7 bases from J, with 17 bases between. Looked up from germline, CDR1 is KGHSH and CDR2 is LQKENI. This CDR3 spans 14 amino acids. CDR3 coding DNA: TGTGCCAGCTCACAACGAGTCTCCGTGGGTGAGCAGTACTTC. It translates to CASSQRVSVGEQYF. Together with reference TRBV18 and TRBJ2-7, the CDR3 gives the full variable domain: NAGVMQNPRHLVRRRGQEARLRCSPMKGHSHVYWYRQLPEEGLKFMVYLQKENIIDESGMPKERFSAEFPKEGPSILRIQQVVRGDSAAYFCASSQRVSVGEQYFGPGTRLTVT.

This clonotype appeared a few times. A clone one base away is much larger, so this may be a read error. The CDR3 bases are TGTGCCAACAGTGAAGCGAGCGGGGGGGCCTGGGAGACCCAGTACTTC. This translates into CANSEASGGAWETQYF. The chain combines TRBV6-1 with TRBJ2-5; TRBD2 agrees at 10 bases. Germline V gives CDR1 MNHNS, CDR2 SASEGT. The CDR3 has 16 residues.

This clonotype was picked up many times. The chain employs TRBV5-1 and TRBJ1-2; 7 nucleotides agree with TRBD1. With V trimmed by 4 bases and J by 3 bases, 9 bases remained unmatched. This CDR3 comprises 15 residues. Looked up from germline, CDR1 is SGHRS and CDR2 is YFSETQ. CDR3 coding DNA: TGCGCCAGCAGCCCCCGACAGGGACCTTACTATGGCTACACCTTC. Its translation is CASSPRQGPYYGYTF.

This clonotype came up many times. J is TRBJ2-1 and V is TRBV5-1, with TRBD1 as a possible D gene (6 bases). V lost 0 bases and J 6 bases, leaving 13 bases between the germline ends. The CDR3 consists of 15 residues. In germline, CDR1 is SGHRS, CDR2 YFSETQ. The CDR3 DNA reads TGCGCCAGCAGCTTGGGGATACAGGGTAGCAATGAGCAGTTCTTC. Amino acids: CASSLGIQGSNEQFF.

This clonotype was seen ten or more times. The chain couples TRBV7-2 to TRBJ1-2; D is unresolved. This CDR3 has 13 amino acids. V was trimmed by 3 bases and J by 2 bases, leaving 7 bases between them. The germline V gene has CDR1 SGHTA and CDR2 FQGNSA. CDR3 amino acids: CASSFQENYGYTF. CDR3 nucleotides: TGTGCCAGCAGCTTCCAGGAAAACTATGGCTACACCTTC. The complete variable domain, with remaining parts taken from reference TRBV7-2 and TRBJ1-2, reads GAGVSQSPSNKVTEKGKDVELRCDPISGHTALYWYRQSLGQGLEFLIYFQGNSAPDKSGLPSDRFSAERTGGSVSTLTIQRTQQEDSAVYLCASSFQENYGYTFGSGTRLTVV.

This clonotype was counted ten times or more. The chain joins TRBV5-1 to TRBJ2-1; 7 bases align to TRBD1. The length of the CDR3 is 18 residues. V gave up 4 bases and J gave up 4 bases; unmatched junction bases: 17. Germline values: CDR1 SGHRS, CDR2 YFSETQ. The CDR3 DNA reads as TGCGCCAGCAGCCGTGGACAGGACCCTCCACTAAGGTACAATGAGCAGTTCTTC. As protein: CASSRGQDPPLRYNEQFF.

This clonotype was detected ten times or more. The V gene is TRBV2, the J gene TRBJ2-3, with D maybe TRBD2 (5 bases). Germline V gives CDR1 SNHLY, CDR2 FYNNEI. Trimming removed 2 bases at V and 6 bases at J, with 12 bases between. CDR3 size: 14 residues. CDR3: CASSENGVSDTQYF. The CDR3 nucleotides read TGTGCCAGCAGTGAAAACGGGGTTTCCGATACGCAGTATTTT.

The table lists this clonotype with many counts. The chain is built from TRBV5-1 and TRBJ1-3; D remains unclear. The CDR3 contains 16 residues. Germline CDR1 reads SGHRS; CDR2 reads YFSETQ. The ends were cut back, 1 base at V and 0 bases at J, with 11 bases in the middle. The CDR3 sequence is CASSLSQQTSGNTIYF. CDR3 nucleotides: TGCGCCAGCAGCTTGAGTCAACAAACCTCTGGAAACACCATATATTTT.

V gene TRBV18 combines with J gene TRBJ1-1; 9 bases match TRBD1. CDR1 is KGHSH, CDR2 LQKENI, per germline. V lost 1 base, J lost 0 bases, and 6 bases stayed unmatched. This CDR3 is built from 17 residues. The CDR3 DNA reads TGTGCCAGCTCACCACTTCTGGGACAGGGACTGAACACTGAAGCTTTCTTT. As protein: CASSPLLGQGLNTEAFF.

This clonotype was picked up many times. The CDR3 DNA is TGCAGTGCTTCTCAGGGGGCAGGCACCGGGGAGCTGTTTTTT. Amino acids: CSASQGAGTGELFF. The chain is built from TRBV20-1 and TRBJ2-2; 8 nucleotides agree with TRBD1. This CDR3 region has 14 residues. Germline assignment: CDR1 DFQATT and CDR2 SNEGSKA (reference sequence). Germline trimming cut 5 bases from V and 4 bases from J; bases unmatched to any gene: 6.

This clonotype showed up many times. The chain recombines TRBV12-3 or TRBV12-4 with TRBJ1-2, with D uncertain. The CDR3 covers 12 residues. The germline V and J ends were trimmed by 3 bases and 5 bases, with 7 bases remaining between them. CDR3 loop: CASSFPAYGYTF. Here the CDR3 DNA reads TGTGCCAGCAGTTTTCCTGCTTATGGCTACACCTTC.

This clonotype was recorded at least ten times. This chain links TRBV2 with TRBJ2-1; possible D gene TRBD2, 6 bases. V was clipped by 8 bases and J by 9 bases, with 26 bases between them. Germline V gene data show CDR1 as SNHLY and CDR2 as FYNNEI. The CDR3 is made up of 16 amino acids. The CDR3 region is CASEAGVAVRSSEQFF. CDR3 in DNA: TGTGCCAGCGAAGCTGGAGTAGCGGTACGGTCTAGTGAGCAGTTCTTC. The full variable domain, its missing parts supplied by reference TRBV2 and TRBJ2-1, is EPEVTQTPSHQVTQMGQEVILRCVPISNHLYFYWYRQILGQKVEFLVSFYNNEISEKSEIFDDQFSVERPDGSNFTLKIRSTKLEDSAMYFCASEAGVAVRSSEQFFGPGTRLTVL.

Ten or more counts support this clonotype. The CDR3 region is CASSLGSDSGIQYF. The DNA of the CDR3 is TGCGCCAGCAGCTTGGGGTCCGATAGTGGGATTCAGTACTTC. The chain couples TRBV5-1 to TRBJ2-4; D gene ambiguous. CDR3 length equals 14 residues. Germline-derived CDR1 and CDR2 are SGHRS and YFSETQ. Trimming pared 0 bases from V and 10 bases from J, leaving 14 bases between.

This clonotype was picked up many times. For the CDR3, the DNA is TGCGCCAGCAGCCTTAGCGGGGGCCTAAGAACAGATACGCAGTATTTT. Translated: CASSLSGGLRTDTQYF. The chain combines TRBV5-1 with TRBJ2-3, with 9 nucleotides matching TRBD2. Trimming cost V 4 bases and J 3 bases; bases outside gene matches: 9. CDR1 is SGHRS, CDR2 YFSETQ, per germline. This CDR3 is 16 amino acids long.

This clonotype was counted many times. The chain links TRBV7-9 to TRBJ1-2, with unresolved D. With 3 bases removed from V and 8 bases from J, the gap between germline ends came to 7 bases. The length of the CDR3 is 11 residues. Germline-derived CDR1 and CDR2 are SEHNR and FQNEAQ (reference sequence). CDR3: CASSFGNGYTF. The CDR3 coding sequence is TGTGCCAGCAGCTTCGGGAACGGCTACACCTTC. Looking up the rest from reference TRBV7-9 and TRBJ1-2 gives the full variable domain: DTGVSQNPRHKITKRGQNVTFRCDPISEHNRLYWYRQTLGQGPEFLTYFQNEAQLEKSRLLSDRFSAERPKGSFSTLEIQRTEQGDSAMYLCASSFGNGYTFGSGTRLTVV.

This clonotype was counted at least ten times. The CDR3 nucleotides are TGCAGTGCTAGACGACTTGGTTCCTACAATGAGCAGTTCTTC. The encoded protein is CSARRLGSYNEQFF. This chain joins TRBV20-1 and TRBJ2-1; D gene uncertain. Germline V CDR1 and CDR2: DFQATT, SNEGSKA (reference sequence). Deletions cut 2 bases from V and 1 base from J, with 9 bases between. This CDR3 is built from 14 residues.

At least ten counts were recorded for this clonotype. The V and J genes are TRBV3-1 and TRBJ1-2; no firm D call. The length of the CDR3 is 14 residues. CDR1 and CDR2 (germline): LGHDT, YNNKEL (reference sequence). Trimming stripped 2 bases from V and 3 bases from J, with 10 bases between. The CDR3 loop reads CASSQTWTDYGYTF. The CDR3 DNA is TGTGCCAGCAGCCAAACCTGGACGGACTATGGCTACACCTTC.